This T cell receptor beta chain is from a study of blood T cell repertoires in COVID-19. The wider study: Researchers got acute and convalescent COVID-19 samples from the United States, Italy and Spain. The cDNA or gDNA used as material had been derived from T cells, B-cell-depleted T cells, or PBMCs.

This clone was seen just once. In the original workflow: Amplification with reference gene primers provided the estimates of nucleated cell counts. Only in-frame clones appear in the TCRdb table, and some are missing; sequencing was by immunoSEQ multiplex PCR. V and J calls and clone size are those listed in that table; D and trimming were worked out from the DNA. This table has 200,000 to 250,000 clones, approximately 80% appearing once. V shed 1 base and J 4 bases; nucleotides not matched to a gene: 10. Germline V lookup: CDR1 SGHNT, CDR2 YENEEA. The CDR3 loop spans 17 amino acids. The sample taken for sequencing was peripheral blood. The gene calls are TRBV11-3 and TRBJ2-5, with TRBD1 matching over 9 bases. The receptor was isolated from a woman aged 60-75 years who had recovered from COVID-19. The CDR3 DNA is TGTGCCAGCAGCTTAGGAGTGGGACAGGGCCCCGGAGAGACCCAGTACTTC. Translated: CASSLGVGQGPGETQYF.